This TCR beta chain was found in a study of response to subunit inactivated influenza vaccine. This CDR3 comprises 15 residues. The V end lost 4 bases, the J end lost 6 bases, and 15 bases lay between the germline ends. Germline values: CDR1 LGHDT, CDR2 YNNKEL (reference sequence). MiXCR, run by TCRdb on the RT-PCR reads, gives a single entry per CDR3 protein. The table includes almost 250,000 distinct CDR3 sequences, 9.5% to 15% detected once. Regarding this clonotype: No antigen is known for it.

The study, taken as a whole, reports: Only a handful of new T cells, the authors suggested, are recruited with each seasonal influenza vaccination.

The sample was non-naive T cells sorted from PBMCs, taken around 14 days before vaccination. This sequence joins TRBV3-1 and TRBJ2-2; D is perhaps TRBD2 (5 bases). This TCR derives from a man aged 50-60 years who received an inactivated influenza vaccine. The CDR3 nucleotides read TGTGCCAGCAGCCCTATAGCGACCCGCCCCGGGGAGCTGTTTTTT. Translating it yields CASSPIATRPGELFF. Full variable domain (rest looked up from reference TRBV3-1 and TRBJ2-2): DTAVSQTPKYLVTQMGNDKSIKCEQNLGHDTMYWYKQDSKKFLKIMFSYNNKELIINETVPNRFSPKSPDKAHLNLHINSLELGDSAVYFCASSPIATRPGELFFGEGSRLTVL.